Below are 9 T cell receptor beta chains sequenced from a single sample in a study of T cells in Graves' hyperthyroidism and ophthalmopathy (dated by TCRdb to the late 2010s). The library came from multiplex PCR. Reads for this sample came from an Illumina HiSeq 2000. The TCR beta CDR3 regions were amplified from RNA transcripts. The TCR CDR3 was subjected to a first round of RT-PCR using the HTBI primer set and the Qiagen OneStep RT-PCR kit. TCRdb reprocessed the public reads (quality trimming at Q25 with fastp, clone calling with MiXCR) and kept in-frame beta chains. Rows matching on CDR3 protein sequence are summarized as one entry with the most common DNA and genes. The table for this sample lists 600,000 to 700,000 distinct CDR3 sequences; about 45% of them were counted only once. Under 8% of the sample lies in the top ten. Sequencing was performed on peripheral blood or thyroid tissue (not recorded which). These receptors were collected from an adult man with Graves' disease, either hyperthyroidism or ophthalmopathy (not recorded which).

The CDR3 here is CAISDGAGQETQYF. The CDR3 DNA sequence: TGTGCCATCAGTGATGGAGCGGGACAAGAGACCCAGTACTTC. The rearrangement uses TRBV10-3 and TRBJ2-5; 7 nucleotides line up with TRBD2. Germline assignment: CDR1 ENHRY and CDR2 SYGVKD. After removal of 3 bases from V and 2 bases from J, the junction contained 3 bases not matched to a gene. This CDR3 is built from 14 residues.

The chain couples TRBV12-3 or TRBV12-4 to TRBJ2-2, with D maybe TRBD1 (6 bases). The CDR3 spans 14 residues. The V end was cut by 6 bases, the J end by 4 bases, with 12 bases between. The CDR3 is CASRQGQPTGELFF. For the CDR3, the DNA is TGTGCCAGCAGACAAGGACAGCCCACCGGGGAGCTGTTTTTT.

A remark on this clonotype: One end of the junction is discordant with germline, which a read error may explain. This rearrangement joins TRBV5-6 to TRBJ1-2, with 12 nucleotides matching TRBD1. The germline CDR1 and CDR2 sequences are SGHDT and YYEEEE. This CDR3 comprises 17 residues. CDR3 nucleotides: TGTGCCAGCAGCTTGTTGGGACAGGGGGCGCGTAACAATGGCTACACCTTC. This codes for CASSLLGQGARNNGYTF.

The V gene is TRBV6-5, the J gene TRBJ1-2, with TRBD1 as a possible D gene (6 bases). The germline V gene encodes CDR1 MNHEY and CDR2 SVGAGI. The V and J ends lost 5 bases and 4 bases respectively, with 14 bases between them. The CDR3 is 14 residues long. In DNA, the CDR3 is TGTGCCAGCAGTACAGGGAATTTCGTCTATGGCTACACCTTC. Translating it yields CASSTGNFVYGYTF.

The chain combines TRBV6-6 with TRBJ1-2, with 7 bases fitting TRBD1. J lost 2 bases, V lost 6 bases, and 9 bases had no gene match. Germline CDR1 and CDR2: MNHNY and SVGAGI (reference sequence). There are 15 residues in the CDR3. CDR3 DNA: TGTGCCAGCAGCCTATCTCAGGGACAGAACTATGGCTACACCTTC. It specifies CASSLSQGQNYGYTF.

This clonotype occurred a few times. The rearrangement joins TRBV2 to TRBJ2-5; 7 bases agree with TRBD1. The CDR3 is made up of 16 amino acids. After removal of 1 base from V and 0 bases from J, the junction contained 5 bases not matched to a gene. Germline V lookup: CDR1 SNHLY, CDR2 FYNNEI. The chain's CDR3 is CASSEGQGPYQETQYF. The CDR3 DNA reads TGTGCCAGCAGTGAAGGACAGGGACCGTACCAAGAGACCCAGTACTTC.

The V and J genes are TRBV6-5 and TRBJ1-2; 8 positions agree with TRBD1. Germline CDR1 MNHEY, CDR2 SVGAGI. The V gene end was trimmed by 6 bases and the J gene end by 2 bases; junction bases not matched to a gene: 8. The CDR3 totals 15 residues. DNA of the CDR3: TGTGCCAGCAGGCCGCAGGGACAGGAGAACTATGGCTACACCTTC. It encodes CASRPQGQENYGYTF.

The J gene is TRBJ1-6, the V gene TRBV9; D is possibly TRBD1 (6 bases). The CDR3 runs 17 residues. Germline-derived CDR1 and CDR2 are SGDLS and YYNGEE. The V end lost 4 bases, the J end lost 0 bases, and 14 bases lay between the germline ends. Written as DNA, the CDR3 is TGTGCCAGCAGCCCTCGACAGGAAAGCTCCTATAATTCACCCCTCCACTTT. As protein: CASSPRQESSYNSPLHF.

As concerns this clonotype: A much larger clone sits a single nucleotide away, making a read error possible. The chain uses TRBV2 and TRBJ1-2, with D maybe TRBD1 (5 bases). Germline CDR1 SNHLY, CDR2 FYNNEI. The CDR3 covers 13 residues. The V and J ends lost 0 bases and 4 bases respectively, with 6 bases between them. The CDR3 reads CASSEAGLYGYTF. CDR3 coding DNA: TGTGCCAGCAGTGAAGCGGGGCTCTATGGCTACACCTTC.